Below are 5 T cell receptor beta chains sequenced from a single sample in a study of shared clonotypes between healthy human individuals. Assay: immunoSEQ multiplex PCR; the TCRdb copy retains only in-frame clones and omits some. This table has approximately 2,300,000 clones, 85% to 95% appearing once. Source material: naive CD4+ T cells from PBMCs. As to subset: CD45RA+ positively selected. The receptor source for this set is a man aged 18 to 29 in good health. Some clones in this sample may be carry-over from other donors' samples.

The chain couples TRBV9 to TRBJ1-1; D possibly corresponds to TRBD1 (5 bases). Germline CDR1 is SGDLS and CDR2 is YYNGEE. This CDR3 is 13 amino acids long. V was cut by 3 bases and J by 5 bases, with 11 bases left in between. The chain's CDR3 is CASSAEGYTEAFF. DNA for the CDR3: TGTGCCAGCAGCGCAGAGGGGTATACTGAAGCTTTCTTT. Looking up the rest from reference TRBV9 and TRBJ1-1 gives the full variable domain: DSGVTQTPKHLITATGQRVTLRCSPRSGDLSVYWYQQSLDQGLQFLIQYYNGEERAKGNILERFSAQQFPDLHSELNLSSLELGDSALYFCASSAEGYTEAFFGQGTRLTVV.

The chain couples TRBV5-4 to TRBJ2-3, with TRBD2 matching over 12 bases. V dropped 3 bases and J dropped 4; count of bases not matched to a gene: 9. CDR1 is SGHNT, CDR2 YYREEE, per germline (reference sequence). This CDR3 comprises 17 residues. CDR3 sequence: CASSSPSGRAVADTQYF. The CDR3 nucleotides are TGTGCCAGCAGCTCGCCTAGCGGGAGGGCTGTCGCAGATACGCAGTATTTT.

This clone was counted a single time. This chain uses TRBV30 with TRBJ2-1; 10 nucleotides align to TRBD2. Trimming removed 4 bases from V and 10 bases from J; junction bases left unmatched: 10. The CDR3 has 14 residues. Germline CDR1 is GTSNPN and CDR2 is SVGIG (reference sequence). The CDR3: CAWTGTSVAGEQFF. As DNA, the CDR3 is TGTGCCTGGACCGGGACTAGCGTCGCGGGAGAGCAGTTCTTC.

The chain joins TRBV6-5 to TRBJ2-1; a weak D match, TRBD2 (6 bases). CDR1 and CDR2 (germline): MNHEY, SVGAGI. The CDR3 is made up of 15 amino acids. Between the trimmed V and J ends, which lost 6 bases and 5 bases, there was a span of 17 bases. The DNA of the CDR3 is TGTGCCAGCAGGCAGTGGGGACTTGAAAACAATGAGCAGTTCTTC. Encoded protein: CASRQWGLENNEQFF.

This clone was observed a single time. Other DNA sequences in the sample encode the same CDR3. The chain couples TRBV28 to TRBJ1-3; tentative D call: TRBD1 (5 bases). CDR3 length: 15 amino acids. Germline CDR1 reads MDHEN; CDR2 reads SYDVKM. The germline V and J ends were trimmed by 4 bases and 0 bases, with 10 bases remaining between them. The CDR3 bases are TGTGCCAGCAGTTCCGGGACCTCCTCTGGAAACACCATATATTTT. Translating gives CASSSGTSSGNTIYF.